The 16 T cell receptor beta chains given below trace back to one sample, sequenced in a study of T cells in localized non-small cell lung cancer (dated by TCRdb to 2020 to 2021). The library relied on the immunoSEQ multiplex PCR assay. The clones in this table, taken by TCRdb from immuneACCESS, are in-frame only. Not every clone is retained; where verified, under half of the shortfall comes from an unresolved V gene, and the cause of the rest is unknown. The sample includes around 30,000 clones, with just under 80% observed a single time. 15% to 20% of the sample rests with the top ten. The sample was peripheral blood, taken before any cancer treatment. Receptor source: a male donor at least 60 years old with stage III squamous cell lung carcinoma.

The chain uses TRBV7-2 and TRBJ1-5; TRBD1 might be the D (6 bases). The CDR3 is 15 residues long. The V end lost 4 bases, the J end lost 8 bases, and 18 bases lay between the germline ends. CDR1 and CDR2 from the germline V gene are SGHTA and FQGNSA. The DNA for the CDR3 is TGTGCCAGCAGCTCCTCATGGGGGGGCGAGGAGCCCCAGCATTTT. Translated: CASSSSWGGEEPQHF. The full variable domain, rest sourced from reference TRBV7-2 and TRBJ1-5, is GAGVSQSPSNKVTEKGKDVELRCDPISGHTALYWYRQSLGQGLEFLIYFQGNSAPDKSGLPSDRFSAERTGGSVSTLTIQRTQQEDSAVYLCASSSSWGGEEPQHFGDGTRLSIL.

The chain has TRBV7-9 and TRBJ2-5, with 9 nucleotides matching TRBD2. V was clipped by 4 bases and J by 1 base; unmatched bases: 1. Germline CDR1 reads SEHNR; CDR2 reads FQNEAQ (reference sequence). This CDR3 has 14 amino acids. As DNA, the CDR3 is TGTGCCAGCAGCTCGGGACTAGCCCAAGAGACCCAGTACTTC. Translating it yields CASSSGLAQETQYF.

This rearrangement joins TRBV28 to TRBJ2-1, with TRBD1 matching over 10 bases. This CDR3 has 18 residues. CDR1 and CDR2 from the germline V gene are MDHEN and SYDVKM. Trimming removed 4 bases from V and 4 bases from J; junction bases left unmatched: 13. The DNA for the CDR3 is TGTGCCAGCAGTTCCTCGACAGGGGGCGATCCACTTTACAATGAGCAGTTCTTC. Translating gives CASSSSTGGDPLYNEQFF.

The V and J genes are TRBV19 and TRBJ1-1, with 12 nucleotides matching TRBD1. CDR1 and CDR2 from the germline V gene are LNHDA and SQIVND (reference sequence). V dropped 7 bases and J dropped 4; count of bases not matched to a gene: 4. This CDR3 has 14 amino acids. As DNA, the CDR3 is TGTGCCAGTAAAACGGGACAGGGGGCCACTGAAGCTTTCTTT. Translation: CASKTGQGATEAFF.

In its sample, this clone was seen a few times. V is TRBV4-1 and J is TRBJ2-3, with D possibly matching TRBD1 (6 bases). The CDR3 is made up of 13 amino acids. V was cut by 3 bases and J by 8 bases, with 12 bases left in between. Germline CDR1 reads MGHRA; CDR2 reads YSYEKL. The CDR3 region is CASSQPGGVTQYF. For the CDR3, the DNA is TGCGCCAGCAGCCAGCCTGGGGGCGTTACGCAGTATTTT.

The chain combines TRBV11-3 with TRBJ2-7, with 8 bases that match TRBD1. Losses at the gene ends were 6 bases for V and 0 bases for J; bases not matched to a gene: 4. This CDR3 has 14 residues. Germline V gives CDR1 SGHNT, CDR2 YENEEA. CDR3 nucleotide sequence: TGTGCCAGCAGTCGGGACAGGAGCTCCTACGAGCAGTACTTC. Protein sequence: CASSRDRSSYEQYF.

V and J are TRBV14 and TRBJ2-1, with D possibly matching TRBD2 (6 bases). The germline CDR1 and CDR2 sequences are SGHDN and FVKESK. The CDR3 totals 11 residues. V shed 7 bases and J shed 14 bases, with 15 bases lying between them. CDR3 nucleotides: TGTGCCAGCACCGGAGGGATGGGAAAGTTCTTC. This codes for CASTGGMGKFF.

This rearrangement joins TRBV5-1 to TRBJ2-7, with D possibly TRBD1 on 6 matching bases. Trimming shortened V by 0 bases and J by 6 bases, and 13 bases separated the two germline ends. Germline loops: CDR1 SGHRS, CDR2 YFSETQ. This CDR3 is built from 14 residues. In DNA, the CDR3 is TGCGCCAGCAGCTTGGCCGCAGGGGTGGGCGAGCAGTACTTC. Translated, it gives CASSLAAGVGEQYF.

The V call is TRBV6-5, the J call TRBJ2-5; 8 bases are a match to TRBD2. The CDR3 length is 15 residues. The germline V gene has CDR1 MNHEY and CDR2 SVGAGI. After removal of 0 bases from V and 5 bases from J, the junction contained 5 bases not matched to a gene. Here the CDR3 DNA reads TGTGCCAGCAGTTACTCCGGCGGGGGGCGGGAGACCCAGTACTTC. Residues: CASSYSGGGRETQYF.

The V call is TRBV25-1, the J call TRBJ1-2, with D unclear. The CDR3 covers 13 residues. Trimming left V 8 bases short and J 7 bases short, with 17 bases between. Germline CDR1 MGHDK, CDR2 SYGVNS. The CDR3 loop is CASYPGPSGGYTF. CDR3 DNA sequence: TGTGCCAGCTATCCCGGGCCGTCCGGTGGCTACACCTTC.

V gene TRBV7-9 combines with J gene TRBJ1-4; D is possibly TRBD1 (5 bases). CDR1 and CDR2 (germline): SEHNR, FQNEAQ (reference sequence). Trimming removed 4 bases from V and 8 bases from J, with 14 bases in between. This CDR3 has 14 amino acids. CDR3 sequence reads: CASSSTGGSEKLFF. The CDR3 DNA sequence: TGTGCCAGCAGCTCTACCGGGGGTAGCGAAAAACTGTTTTTT.

The V gene is TRBV29-1, the J gene TRBJ1-3, with 9 bases lining up with TRBD1. Trimming took 6 bases from V and 3 from J; bases not matched to a gene: 3. The CDR3 runs to 13 residues. Germline V gene sequence: CDR1 SQVTM, CDR2 ANQGSEA. CDR3 residues: CSVGTGLGNTIYF. The CDR3 nucleotides are TGCAGCGTGGGGACAGGGCTTGGAAACACCATATATTTT.

This chain connects TRBV5-6 to TRBJ1-5; D perhaps matches TRBD1 (5 bases). Germline CDR1 is SGHDT and CDR2 is YYEEEE. The CDR3 totals 13 residues. V was cut by 4 bases and J by 6 bases, with 11 bases left in between. The chain's CDR3 is CASSPGWSQPQHF. The CDR3 DNA is TGTGCCAGCAGCCCAGGGTGGAGTCAGCCCCAGCATTTT.

This rearrangement joins TRBV10-3 to TRBJ2-2, with no clear D. The CDR3 extends over 15 amino acids. The V gene lost 0 bases and the J gene lost 2 bases, with 7 bases spanning the gap. Germline CDR1 ENHRY, CDR2 SYGVKD. The CDR3 protein is CAISESRPNTGELFF. The DNA for the CDR3 is TGTGCCATCAGTGAGTCAAGGCCCAACACCGGGGAGCTGTTTTTT.

This clone was seen only once. CDR3: CAISEGQVSNQPQHF. CDR3 coding DNA: TGTGCCATCAGTGAGGGACAGGTTAGCAATCAGCCCCAGCATTTT. The rearrangement uses TRBV10-3 and TRBJ1-5; 7 nucleotides agree with TRBD1. This CDR3 spans 15 amino acids. The germline V gene has CDR1 ENHRY and CDR2 SYGVKD. Trimming cost V 2 bases and J 0 bases; bases outside gene matches: 1.

This clone was observed a few times. This sequence joins TRBV19 and TRBJ1-1; the D is unclear. V dropped 4 bases and J dropped 0 bases, with 6 bases sitting between them. The germline gives CDR1 LNHDA, CDR2 SQIVND (reference sequence). This CDR3 has 13 amino acids. The CDR3 reads CASSNQVNTEAFF. The CDR3 DNA reads as TGTGCCAGTAGTAATCAGGTGAACACTGAAGCTTTCTTT. Based on the CDR3 plus reference TRBV19 and TRBJ1-1, the full variable domain is DGGITQSPKYLFRKEGQNVTLSCEQNLNHDAMYWYRQDPGQGLRLIYYSQIVNDFQKGDIAEGYSVSREKKESFPLTVTSAQKNPTAFYLCASSNQVNTEAFFGQGTRLTVV.